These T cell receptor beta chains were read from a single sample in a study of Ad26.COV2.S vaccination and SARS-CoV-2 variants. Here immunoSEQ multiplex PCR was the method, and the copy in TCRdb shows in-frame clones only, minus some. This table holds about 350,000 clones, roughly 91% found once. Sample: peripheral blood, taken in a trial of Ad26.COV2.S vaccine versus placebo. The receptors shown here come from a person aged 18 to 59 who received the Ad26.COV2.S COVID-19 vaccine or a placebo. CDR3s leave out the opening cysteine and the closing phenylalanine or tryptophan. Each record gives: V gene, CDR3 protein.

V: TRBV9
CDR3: ASSVGGLETQY

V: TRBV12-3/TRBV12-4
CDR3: ASSRGGQETQY

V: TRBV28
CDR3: ASSLLASEQY

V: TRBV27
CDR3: ASSLSGQNEKLF

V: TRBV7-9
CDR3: ASSTRNIQNGYT

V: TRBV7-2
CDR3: ASSLAGGGYEQY

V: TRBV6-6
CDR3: ASSPGYGYT

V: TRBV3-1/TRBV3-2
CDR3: ASSQAPGGIHNEQF

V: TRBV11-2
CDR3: ASSLDHEEYEQY

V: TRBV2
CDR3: ASSISGRDYEQY

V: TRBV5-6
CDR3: ASSLTGITYEQY

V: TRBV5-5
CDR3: ASSLSPGGINQPQH

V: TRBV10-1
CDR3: ASSRPVPPLSNQPQH

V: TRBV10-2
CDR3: ASAQNTENEQF

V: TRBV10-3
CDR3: AISVGQDFGEQY

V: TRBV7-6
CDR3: ASSPEDTGELF

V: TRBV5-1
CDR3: ASSGGTVNTEAF

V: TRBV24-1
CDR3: ATSETGTGGWQTQY

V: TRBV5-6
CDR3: ASSQTGQPGELF

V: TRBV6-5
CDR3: ASSLGSPYGYT

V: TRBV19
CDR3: AFKDRVFSTDTQY

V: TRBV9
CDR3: ASSVGPGQTYNEQF

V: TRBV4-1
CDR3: ASSQGLNSNQPQH

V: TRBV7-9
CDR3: ASSLTVLETQY

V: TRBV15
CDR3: ATSRDGRDTQY